This T cell receptor beta chain emerged from a study of T cells in localized non-small cell lung cancer. Clones were sequenced by immunoSEQ multiplex PCR, and TCRdb holds only the in-frame ones, with some missing. Here the sample spans about 28,000 clones, 65% to 85% being singletons. This clone occurred a few times. The antigen is undetermined. Study observations and caveats: Of the top 100 tumor clones, median roughly 53 were in adjacent lung, approximately 30 among its top 100. There was higher T cell clonality in uninvolved adjacent lung than in tumor, and it was highest there. The tumor had only one region sequenced, so heterogeneity remains possible. In the blood, greater T cell density corresponded to longer overall survival.

The V segment lost 0 bases and the J segment 5 bases; nucleotides outside the gene matches: 1. This CDR3 contains 14 residues. Germline lookup yields CDR1 SGDLS and CDR2 YYNGEE. Sample: peripheral blood mononuclear cells, taken before any cancer treatment. The J gene is TRBJ2-5, the V gene TRBV9, with 10 bases aligning to TRBD2. The sequence derives from a man aged 40-75 years with stage III lung adenocarcinoma. CDR3: CASSVGGLAETQYF. The CDR3 bases are TGTGCCAGCAGCGTAGGGGGACTAGCGGAGACCCAGTACTTC.